The 32 T cell receptor beta chains given below trace back to one sample, sequenced in a study of beta chain features in type 1 diabetes. As every portion of the isolated RNA was reverse transcribed, the sequencing read expressed TCRB transcripts. The data were produced by immunoSEQ multiplex PCR, yet TCRdb's version contains in-frame clones alone and is incomplete. Among 450,000 to 600,000 clones listed, approximately 31% were seen once. Sequenced material: naive CD4+ T cells from blood. The receptors come from a man between 18 and 35 years old in good health.

The V gene is TRBV13, the J gene TRBJ2-1, with 9 bases fitting TRBD2. V shed 3 bases, J shed 5 bases, and the junction held 17 bases outside the gene matches. Germline values: CDR1 PRHDT, CDR2 FYEKMQ (reference sequence). The CDR3 extends over 19 amino acids. The CDR3 sequence: CASSFGPSIAGAGNNEQFF. CDR3 nucleotide sequence: TGTGCCAGCAGCTTCGGCCCTTCAATAGCGGGAGCTGGAAACAATGAGCAGTTCTTC.

This clone has a handful of counts. The chain is built from TRBV5-4 and TRBJ1-4; D is perhaps TRBD1 (5 bases). The germline V gene encodes CDR1 SGHNT and CDR2 YYREEE (reference sequence). V was clipped by 6 bases and J by 5 bases, with 11 bases between them. CDR3 size: 13 residues. The CDR3 DNA reads as TGTGCCAGCACCATGGGGCCGAATGAAAAACTGTTTTTT. This translates into CASTMGPNEKLFF.

This clone has a count of ten or more. The chain has TRBV4-3 and TRBJ2-6; D is uncertain. Germline lookup yields CDR1 LGHNA and CDR2 YSLEER. Trimming shortened V by 4 bases and J by 0 bases, and 10 bases separated the two germline ends. The CDR3 spans 16 residues. The CDR3 loop is CASSLSAVSGANVLTF. The CDR3 DNA sequence: TGCGCCAGCAGCCTCAGTGCCGTCTCTGGGGCCAACGTCCTGACTTTC.

There are a few counts of this clone. This chain uses TRBV19 with TRBJ2-1; tentatively, D is TRBD2 (9 bases). V was cut by 11 bases and J by 3 bases, with 17 bases left in between. The CDR3 covers 14 residues. CDR1 and CDR2 from the germline V gene are LNHDA and SQIVND (reference sequence). DNA of the CDR3: TGTGCCGCAGGGGGCGGGAGGGTCTACAATGAGCAGTTCTTC. Residues: CAAGGGRVYNEQFF.

Only a few counts were recorded for this clone. The V gene is TRBV14, the J gene TRBJ1-4; no reliable D call. The V end was cut by 0 bases, the J end by 8 bases, with 16 bases between. This CDR3 comprises 16 residues. The germline V gene encodes CDR1 SGHDN and CDR2 FVKESK. Here the CDR3 reads CASSQDSRILREKLFF. The CDR3 coding sequence is TGTGCCAGCAGCCAAGACTCGCGGATTCTAAGGGAAAAACTGTTTTTT.

The chain joins TRBV27 to TRBJ2-6; D is uncertain. This CDR3 spans 14 amino acids. Germline CDR1 reads MNHEY; CDR2 reads SMNVEV (reference sequence). Trimming stripped 6 bases from V and 0 bases from J, with 6 bases between. The CDR3 sequence: CASRGISGANVLTF. The CDR3 nucleotides are TGTGCCAGCAGGGGGATCTCTGGGGCCAACGTCCTGACTTTC.

The table lists this clone with a few counts. The chain employs TRBV7-2 and TRBJ1-2; tentative D call: TRBD1 (5 bases). The CDR3 extends over 13 amino acids. Trimming left V 2 bases short and J 2 bases short, with 6 bases between. Germline assignment: CDR1 SGHTA and CDR2 FQGNSA. This CDR3 is CASSLRQNYGYTF. The CDR3 bases are TGTGCCAGCAGCTTAAGACAGAACTATGGCTACACCTTC.

In this sample, this clone turned up a few times. V is TRBV20-1 and J is TRBJ2-1, with unresolved D. In germline, CDR1 is DFQATT, CDR2 SNEGSKA (reference sequence). The CDR3 totals 10 residues. V was clipped by 6 bases and J by 5 bases, with 5 bases between them. The CDR3 loop is CSADNNEQFF. In nucleotides, the CDR3 is TGCAGTGCGGATAACAATGAGCAGTTCTTC.

The chain employs TRBV4-3 and TRBJ2-3; D call uncertain. The V gene lost 0 bases and the J gene lost 6 bases, with 10 bases spanning the gap. This CDR3 has 14 residues. Germline CDR1 is LGHNA and CDR2 is YSLEER. CDR3 sequence reads: CASSQEGMPDTQYF. The CDR3 coding sequence is TGCGCCAGCAGCCAAGAAGGGATGCCCGATACGCAGTATTTT.

J is TRBJ2-3 and V is TRBV29-1; D is unclear. There are 12 residues in the CDR3. Germline assignment: CDR1 SQVTM and CDR2 ANQGSEA. With 4 bases removed from V and 1 base from J, the gap between germline ends came to 6 bases. The CDR3 loop is CSVVLGTDTQYF. DNA of the CDR3: TGCAGCGTTGTCCTGGGCACAGATACGCAGTATTTT.

Here the CDR3 reads CAWSDSQGWTEAFF. The CDR3 DNA sequence: TGTGCCTGGAGTGACTCACAGGGGTGGACTGAAGCTTTCTTT. This sequence joins TRBV30 and TRBJ1-1; 7 bases are a match to TRBD1. Trimming cost V 1 base and J 5 bases; bases outside gene matches: 7. The CDR3 contains 14 residues. Germline V CDR1 and CDR2: GTSNPN, SVGIG (reference sequence). The whole variable domain, filled in from reference TRBV30 and TRBJ1-1, reads SQTIHQWPATLVQPVGSPLSLECTVEGTSNPNLYWYRQAAGRGLQLLFYSVGIGQISSEVPQNLSASRPQDRQFILSSKKLLLSDSGFYLCAWSDSQGWTEAFFGQGTRLTVV.

The chain links TRBV14 to TRBJ2-6, with 8 bases fitting TRBD2. Per the germline V gene, CDR1 is SGHDN and CDR2 is FVKESK. J lost 3 bases, V lost 1 base, and 11 bases had no gene match. The CDR3 contains 19 residues. CDR3 loop: CASSQVGASGRFGANVLTF. The CDR3 nucleotides are TGTGCCAGCAGCCAAGTGGGGGCCAGCGGGAGATTTGGGGCCAACGTCCTGACTTTC.

The rearrangement links TRBV5-1 to TRBJ1-2, with no clear D. This CDR3 has 15 amino acids. Trimming removed 0 bases from V and 4 bases from J, with 13 bases in between. CDR1 SGHRS and CDR2 YFSETQ come from the germline V gene. CDR3 coding DNA: TGCGCCAGCAGCTTGGTGAAGGGCCCGCTCTATGGCTACACCTTC. This sequence encodes CASSLVKGPLYGYTF.

This clone came up a few times. The chain couples TRBV30 to TRBJ2-3; weak D call: TRBD2 (6 bases). CDR1 is GTSNPN and CDR2 is SVGIG in the germline V gene (reference sequence). CDR3 length: 15 amino acids. Trimming removed 2 bases at V and 0 bases at J, with 12 bases between. The CDR3 nucleotides read TGTGCCTGGAGTAGGCTAGCGAGGAGCACAGATACGCAGTATTTT. Protein sequence: CAWSRLARSTDTQYF.

CDR3 sequence: CASSAPSEGQGGNEQFF. CDR3 sequence (DNA): TGTGCCAGCAGCGCTCCTTCTGAGGGACAGGGAGGCAATGAGCAGTTCTTC. This chain connects TRBV9 to TRBJ2-1; 9 bases are a match to TRBD1. Germline CDR1 and CDR2: SGDLS and YYNGEE. Unmatched junction bases numbered 13, after V lost 3 bases and J lost 6 bases. The length of the CDR3 is 17 residues.

A few counts support this clone. The chain recombines TRBV29-1 with TRBJ2-7, with 8 positions matching TRBD1. CDR1 and CDR2 from the germline V gene are SQVTM and ANQGSEA. The CDR3 is made up of 13 amino acids. V shed 7 bases and J 3 bases; nucleotides not matched to a gene: 8. CDR3 sequence (DNA): TGCAGCGCGACCGGGACAGGTAACTACGAGCAGTACTTC. This gives the protein CSATGTGNYEQYF.

This clone came up once. This chain links TRBV9 with TRBJ2-7, with 7 bases fitting TRBD1. The germline V gene has CDR1 SGDLS and CDR2 YYNGEE. The V gene end was trimmed by 0 bases and the J gene end by 7 bases; junction bases not matched to a gene: 10. The CDR3 contains 15 residues. The CDR3 spells CASSVASGGWGEQYF. The DNA of the CDR3 is TGTGCCAGCAGCGTAGCCTCAGGGGGTTGGGGAGAGCAGTACTTC.

This chain links TRBV19 with TRBJ2-2; the D is unclear. The CDR3 loop spans 16 amino acids. Trimming took 2 bases from V and 0 from J, leaving 10 bases between them. The germline gives CDR1 LNHDA, CDR2 SQIVND (reference sequence). For the CDR3, the DNA is TGTGCCAGTAGTATAATACGGATGTCGAACACCGGGGAGCTGTTTTTT. As protein: CASSIIRMSNTGELFF.

The V gene is TRBV11-2, the J gene TRBJ1-2, with unresolved D. Germline-derived CDR1 and CDR2 are SGHAT and FQNNGV. CDR3 length equals 14 residues. Trimming shortened V by 5 bases and J by 11 bases, and 21 bases separated the two germline ends. CDR3: CASSPSYGPSRYTF. In nucleotides, the CDR3 is TGTGCCAGCAGCCCATCATACGGGCCCTCCAGATACACCTTC. The full variable domain, completed using reference TRBV11-2 and TRBJ1-2, is EAGVAQSPRYKIIEKRQSVAFWCNPISGHATLYWYQQILGQGPKLLIQFQNNGVVDDSQLPKDRFSAERLKGVDSTLKIQPAKLEDSAVYLCASSPSYGPSRYTFGSGTRLTVV.

This rearrangement joins TRBV5-8 to TRBJ1-2; D uncertain. Germline lookup yields CDR1 SGHTS and CDR2 YDEGEE. V lost 1 base, J lost 8 bases, and 12 bases lay in between. The CDR3 is 13 residues long. CDR3 protein: CASSLRAREGYTF. The CDR3 coding sequence is TGTGCCAGCAGCTTGAGGGCCAGAGAAGGCTACACCTTC.

This clone was seen more than once but under ten times. J is TRBJ2-5 and V is TRBV7-3, with D tentatively TRBD1 (6 bases). The CDR3 consists of 13 residues. Looked up from germline, CDR1 is SGHTA and CDR2 is FQGTGA. V was clipped by 4 bases and J by 5 bases, with 11 bases between them. This chain's CDR3 is CASSWTVGETQYF. CDR3 nucleotides: TGTGCCAGCAGCTGGACAGTTGGGGAGACCCAGTACTTC.

This clone has more than one count but fewer than ten. The rearrangement links TRBV28 to TRBJ2-5; 12 nucleotides line up with TRBD1. The CDR3 consists of 16 residues. CDR1 is MDHEN, CDR2 SYDVKM, per germline. The V and J ends lost 10 bases and 5 bases, in that order; junction bases with no gene match: 14. The CDR3 DNA reads TGTGCCACCCTGCAGGGGGGGACAGGGGGCGACGAGACCCAGTACTTC. It codes for CATLQGGTGGDETQYF.

This clone has more than one count but fewer than ten. The CDR3 is CALGTSGVYEQYF. In DNA, the CDR3 is TGTGCCTTGGGGACTAGCGGGGTCTACGAGCAGTACTTC. The rearrangement links TRBV30 to TRBJ2-7, with 13 positions matching TRBD2. The CDR3 loop spans 13 amino acids. V gave up 7 bases and J gave up 3 bases; unmatched junction bases: 3. Germline values: CDR1 GTSNPN, CDR2 SVGIG (reference sequence). The variable domain in full, completed from reference TRBV30 and TRBJ2-7, reads SQTIHQWPATLVQPVGSPLSLECTVEGTSNPNLYWYRQAAGRGLQLLFYSVGIGQISSEVPQNLSASRPQDRQFILSSKKLLLSDSGFYLCALGTSGVYEQYFGPGTRLTVT.

This chain connects TRBV5-6 to TRBJ1-1; TRBD1 agrees at 7 bases. This CDR3 region has 12 residues. Germline V gene sequence: CDR1 SGHDT, CDR2 YYEEEE. The ends lost 0 bases at V and 12 bases at J; junction bases unmatched: 5. Here the CDR3 DNA reads TGTGCCAGCAGCTTGGAGGGACAGAGGACTTTCTTT. It codes for CASSLEGQRTFF.

The genes are TRBV7-7 and TRBJ2-1, with D possibly matching TRBD1 (6 bases). This CDR3 has 12 residues. Deletions cut 5 bases from V and 9 bases from J, with 11 bases between. Germline V gene sequence: CDR1 SSHAT, CDR2 FNYEAQ (reference sequence). The CDR3 here is CASSPQGTEQFF. CDR3 nucleotide sequence: TGTGCCAGCAGCCCACAGGGAACTGAGCAGTTCTTC.

This clone was found a few times. A much larger clone lies one base from this, so it may be a read error. Other DNA sequences in this sample translate to the same CDR3. The J gene is TRBJ2-7, the V gene TRBV14, with D hard to call. This CDR3 region has 11 residues. Germline-derived CDR1 and CDR2 are SGHDN and FVKESK. V dropped 1 base and J dropped 3 bases, with 1 base sitting between them. The CDR3 DNA reads TGTGCCAGCAGCCAAGGCTACGAGCAGTACTTC. Its translation is CASSQGYEQYF.

The chain has TRBV7-3 and TRBJ2-1; 7 bases map to TRBD2. Germline CDR1 is SGHTA and CDR2 is FQGTGA. The J segment lost 4 bases and the V segment lost 2 bases, leaving 5 bases of the junction unmatched. The CDR3 is made up of 15 amino acids. In nucleotides, the CDR3 is TGTGCCAGCAGCTTAGGAACTAGCGTGTACAATGAGCAGTTCTTC. This sequence encodes CASSLGTSVYNEQFF.

The rearrangement joins TRBV5-4 to TRBJ2-7; 8 bases fit TRBD1. V gave up 4 bases and J gave up 2 bases; unmatched junction bases: 2. The CDR3 has 13 amino acids. Germline CDR1 SGHNT, CDR2 YYREEE (reference sequence). The CDR3 DNA sequence: TGTGCCAGCAGCCCGGACAGGGCCTACGAGCAGTACTTC. Residues: CASSPDRAYEQYF.

Only a few counts were recorded for this clone. Other DNA sequences in this sample translate to the same CDR3. The rearrangement uses TRBV10-3 and TRBJ2-3, with 11 bases lining up with TRBD2. J gave up 0 bases and V 6 bases, and 2 bases lay outside the gene matches. The CDR3 is 15 residues long. Germline V lookup: CDR1 ENHRY, CDR2 SYGVKD. The CDR3 bases are TGTGCCATCAGCGGGACTAGCGGAAGCACAGATACGCAGTATTTT. Its protein product is CAISGTSGSTDTQYF.

The chain uses TRBV18 and TRBJ1-1; 10 bases are shared with TRBD1. The CDR3 totals 16 residues. Trimming at V came to 4 bases and at J to 1 base, leaving 6 bases not matched to a gene. The germline V gene encodes CDR1 KGHSH and CDR2 LQKENI. CDR3 in amino acids: CASSRTTGGKNTEAFF. The CDR3 DNA is TGTGCCAGCTCACGGACGACAGGGGGCAAGAACACTGAAGCTTTCTTT. Full variable domain (remainder filled in from reference TRBV18 and TRBJ1-1): NAGVMQNPRHLVRRRGQEARLRCSPMKGHSHVYWYRQLPEEGLKFMVYLQKENIIDESGMPKERFSAEFPKEGPSILRIQQVVRGDSAAYFCASSRTTGGKNTEAFFGQGTRLTVV.

The table lists this clone with a few counts. The identical CDR3 is also encoded by other nucleotide sequences in the sample. The rearrangement links TRBV30 to TRBJ2-6; no clear D. Per germline, CDR1 GTSNPN and CDR2 SVGIG (reference sequence). This CDR3 region has 14 residues. V shed 1 base and J shed 0 bases, with 4 bases lying between them. The CDR3 DNA is TGTGCCTGGAGTGGGGACTCTGGGGCCAACGTCCTGACTTTC. This translates into CAWSGDSGANVLTF.

The table lists this clone with a few counts. The rearrangement links TRBV29-1 to TRBJ1-1, with TRBD1 as a possible D gene (5 bases). The CDR3 is made up of 13 amino acids. Germline V gene sequence: CDR1 SQVTM, CDR2 ANQGSEA. Trimming left V 5 bases short and J 0 bases short, with 10 bases between. The CDR3 is CSVSGTVNTEAFF. CDR3 bases: TGCAGCGTTTCCGGGACGGTGAACACTGAAGCTTTCTTT.